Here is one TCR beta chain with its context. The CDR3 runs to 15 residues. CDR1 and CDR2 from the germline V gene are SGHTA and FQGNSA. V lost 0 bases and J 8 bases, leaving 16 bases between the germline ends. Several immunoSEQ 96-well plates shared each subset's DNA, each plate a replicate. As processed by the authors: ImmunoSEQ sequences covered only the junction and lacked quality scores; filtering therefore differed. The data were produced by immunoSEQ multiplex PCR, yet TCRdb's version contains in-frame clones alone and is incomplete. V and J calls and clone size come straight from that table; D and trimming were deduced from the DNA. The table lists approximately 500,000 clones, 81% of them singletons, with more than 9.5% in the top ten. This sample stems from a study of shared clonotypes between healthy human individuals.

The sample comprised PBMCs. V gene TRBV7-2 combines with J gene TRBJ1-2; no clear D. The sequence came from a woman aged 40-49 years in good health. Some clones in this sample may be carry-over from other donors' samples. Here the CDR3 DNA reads TGTGCCAGCAGCTTAGCGTGGGAGACCGGCGGGGGCTACACCTTC. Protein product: CASSLAWETGGGYTF.